This TCR beta chain emerged from a study of OX40 agonist ivuxolimab in advanced cancers. Study details: Patients were infused with ivuxolimab every 2 weeks at 0.01 to 10 mg/kg.

Profiling relied on immunoSEQ multiplex PCR, and the TCRdb table lists in-frame clones only, not all of them. The sample comprises 75,000 to 100,000 clones, 80% to 90% of which are singletons, and 0.3% to 0.4% rests with the top ten. It was autoimmune disease history or systemic immunosuppression that excluded patients. CDR1 SQVTM and CDR2 ANQGSEA come from the germline V gene. Trimming pared 0 bases from V and 0 bases from J, leaving 3 bases between. The CDR3 runs to 13 residues. The sample in question was CD4+ or CD8+ T cells sorted from blood, obtained in a trial of the OX40 agonist ivuxolimab. The chain is built from TRBV29-1 and TRBJ2-1; D is unclear. The sequence came from an adult with an advanced solid tumor such as melanoma, head and neck, liver or kidney cancer. This chain's CDR3 is CSVEESSYNEQFF. For the CDR3, the DNA is TGCAGCGTTGAAGAGAGCTCCTACAATGAGCAGTTCTTC.